The T cell receptor (beta chain) described here comes from a study of Ad26.COV2.S vaccination and SARS-CoV-2 variants. Study observations and caveats: The analyses of TCR breadth and depth may have understated the size of total T cell responses. Recipients given vaccine exceeded placebo recipients in spike-specific TCR breadth. Following vaccination, spike-specific CD8+ and CD4+ T cell responses reportedly exhibited substantial breadth.

This CDR3 has 13 residues. Germline values: CDR1 SQVTM, CDR2 ANQGSEA. Deletions cut 7 bases from V and 3 bases from J, with 15 bases between. Here immunoSEQ multiplex PCR was the method, and the copy in TCRdb shows in-frame clones only, minus some. The sample holds tens of thousands of clones; around 83% are singletons and the top ten take around 43%. About this clone itself: The antigen is not known.

The chain uses TRBV29-1 and TRBJ1-2; D possibly corresponds to TRBD1 (5 bases). The clonotype comes from a human donor who had recovered from COVID-19. Sequencing was performed on peripheral blood, taken after recovery from COVID-19. The CDR3, as DNA: TGCAGCGGATTCAGGGTCGATGACTATGGCTACACCTTC. This encodes CSGFRVDDYGYTF.